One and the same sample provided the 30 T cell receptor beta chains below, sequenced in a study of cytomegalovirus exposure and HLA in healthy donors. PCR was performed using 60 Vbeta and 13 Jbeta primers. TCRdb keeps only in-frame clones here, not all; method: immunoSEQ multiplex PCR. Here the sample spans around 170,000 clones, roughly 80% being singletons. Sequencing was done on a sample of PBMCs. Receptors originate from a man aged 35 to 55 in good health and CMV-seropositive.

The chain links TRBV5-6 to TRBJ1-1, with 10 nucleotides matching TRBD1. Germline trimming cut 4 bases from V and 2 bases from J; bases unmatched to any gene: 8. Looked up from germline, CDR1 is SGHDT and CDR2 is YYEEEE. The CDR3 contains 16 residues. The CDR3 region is CASSPDRGLFNTEAFF. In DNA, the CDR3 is TGTGCCAGCAGCCCCGACAGGGGGCTCTTCAACACTGAAGCTTTCTTT.

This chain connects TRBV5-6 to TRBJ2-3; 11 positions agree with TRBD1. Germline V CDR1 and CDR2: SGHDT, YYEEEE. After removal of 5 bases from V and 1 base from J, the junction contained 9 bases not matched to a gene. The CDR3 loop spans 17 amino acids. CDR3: CASSYRDRGSGTDTQYF. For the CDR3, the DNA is TGTGCCAGCAGTTACCGGGACAGGGGGTCCGGCACAGATACGCAGTATTTT.

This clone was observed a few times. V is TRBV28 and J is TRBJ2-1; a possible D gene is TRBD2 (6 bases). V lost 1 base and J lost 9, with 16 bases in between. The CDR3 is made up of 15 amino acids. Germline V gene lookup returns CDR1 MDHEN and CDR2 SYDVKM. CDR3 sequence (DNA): TGTGCCAGCAGTTTATTGGGGGGTTCTTTGTCTGAGCAGTTCTTC. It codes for CASSLLGGSLSEQFF.

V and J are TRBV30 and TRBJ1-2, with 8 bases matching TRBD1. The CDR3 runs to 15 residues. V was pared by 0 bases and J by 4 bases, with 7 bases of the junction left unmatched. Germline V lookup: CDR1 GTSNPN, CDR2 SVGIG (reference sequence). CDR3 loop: CAWSVSRQGRYGYTF. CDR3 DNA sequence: TGTGCCTGGAGTGTATCCCGACAGGGGCGCTATGGCTACACCTTC.

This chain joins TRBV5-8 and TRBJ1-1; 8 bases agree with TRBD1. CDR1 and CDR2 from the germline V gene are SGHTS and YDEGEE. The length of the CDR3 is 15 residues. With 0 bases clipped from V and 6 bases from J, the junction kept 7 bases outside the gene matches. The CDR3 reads CASSLGPGGIAEAFF. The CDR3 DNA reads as TGTGCCAGCAGCTTGGGTCCAGGGGGCATTGCTGAAGCTTTCTTT.

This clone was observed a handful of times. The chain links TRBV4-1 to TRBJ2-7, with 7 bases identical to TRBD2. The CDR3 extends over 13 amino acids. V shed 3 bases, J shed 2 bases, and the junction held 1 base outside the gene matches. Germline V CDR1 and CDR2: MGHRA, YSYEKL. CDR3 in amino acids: CASSHTSAYEQYF. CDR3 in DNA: TGCGCCAGCAGCCATACTAGCGCCTACGAGCAGTACTTC.

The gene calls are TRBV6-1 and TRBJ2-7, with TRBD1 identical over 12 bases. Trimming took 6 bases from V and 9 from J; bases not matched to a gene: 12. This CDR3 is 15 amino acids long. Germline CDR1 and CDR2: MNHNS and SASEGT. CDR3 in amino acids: CASSSRDRGLLGQYF. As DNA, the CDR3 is TGTGCCAGCAGCTCCCGGGACAGGGGGCTTTTAGGGCAGTACTTC.

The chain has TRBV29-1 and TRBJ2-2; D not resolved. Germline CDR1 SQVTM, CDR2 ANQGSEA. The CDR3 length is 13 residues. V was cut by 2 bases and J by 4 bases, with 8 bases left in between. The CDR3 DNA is TGCAGCGTTGAAATAGCCCCCACCGGGGAGCTGTTTTTT. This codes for CSVEIAPTGELFF.

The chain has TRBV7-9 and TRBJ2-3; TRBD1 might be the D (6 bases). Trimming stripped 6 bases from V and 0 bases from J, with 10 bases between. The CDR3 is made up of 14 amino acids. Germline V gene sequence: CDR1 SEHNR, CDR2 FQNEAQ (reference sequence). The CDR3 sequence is CASSTDRSTDTQYF. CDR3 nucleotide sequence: TGTGCCAGCAGTACCGACAGGAGCACAGATACGCAGTATTTT.

CDR3 bases: TGCGCCAGCAGTCTACAGGGGGCTAGGGAAAAACTGTTTTTT. Protein sequence: CASSLQGAREKLFF. The chain links TRBV5-1 to TRBJ1-4; 9 nucleotides match TRBD1. V lost 5 bases, J lost 8 bases, and 7 bases stayed unmatched. The CDR3 totals 14 residues. Per the germline V gene, CDR1 is SGHRS and CDR2 is YFSETQ.

The CDR3 region is CAISGTSGGTYEQYF. The DNA for the CDR3 is TGTGCCATCAGTGGGACTAGCGGGGGGACCTACGAGCAGTACTTC. The V and J genes are TRBV10-3 and TRBJ2-7, with 14 bases aligning to TRBD2. Germline CDR1 is ENHRY and CDR2 is SYGVKD. The CDR3 spans 15 residues. J was trimmed by 2 bases and V by 4 bases; bases with no gene match: 1.

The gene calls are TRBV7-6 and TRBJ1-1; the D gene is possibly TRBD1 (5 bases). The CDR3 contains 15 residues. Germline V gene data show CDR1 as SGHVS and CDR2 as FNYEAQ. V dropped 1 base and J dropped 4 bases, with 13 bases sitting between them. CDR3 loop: CASSLGAGSGTEAFF. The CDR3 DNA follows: TGTGCCAGCAGCTTAGGCGCAGGGTCGGGCACTGAAGCTTTCTTT.

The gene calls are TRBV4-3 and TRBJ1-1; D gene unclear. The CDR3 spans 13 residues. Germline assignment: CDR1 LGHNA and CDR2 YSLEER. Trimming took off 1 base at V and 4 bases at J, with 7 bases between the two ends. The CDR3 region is CASSQGTRTEAFF. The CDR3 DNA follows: TGCGCCAGCAGCCAAGGAACTCGCACTGAAGCTTTCTTT.

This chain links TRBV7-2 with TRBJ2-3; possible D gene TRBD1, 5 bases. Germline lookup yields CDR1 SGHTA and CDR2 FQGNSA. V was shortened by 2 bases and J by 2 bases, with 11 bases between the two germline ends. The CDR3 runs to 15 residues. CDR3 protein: CASSLYQGITDTQYF. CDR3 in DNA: TGTGCCAGCAGCTTATACCAGGGAATCACAGATACGCAGTATTTT. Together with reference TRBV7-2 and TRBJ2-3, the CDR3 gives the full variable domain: GAGVSQSPSNKVTEKGKDVELRCDPISGHTALYWYRQSLGQGLEFLIYFQGNSAPDKSGLPSDRFSAERTGGSVSTLTIQRTQQEDSAVYLCASSLYQGITDTQYFGPGTRLTVL.

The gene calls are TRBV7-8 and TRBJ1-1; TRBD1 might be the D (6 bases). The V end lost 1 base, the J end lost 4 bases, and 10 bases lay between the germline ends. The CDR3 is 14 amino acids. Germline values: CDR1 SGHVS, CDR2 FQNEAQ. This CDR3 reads CASSLGGGSTEAFF. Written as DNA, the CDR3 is TGTGCCAGCAGCTTAGGCGGGGGCAGCACTGAAGCTTTCTTT.

Here the CDR3 reads CSVESQGRVTEAFF. CDR3 DNA sequence: TGCAGCGTTGAGTCTCAGGGAAGGGTAACTGAAGCTTTCTTT. The chain uses TRBV29-1 and TRBJ1-1; the D gene is possibly TRBD1 (5 bases). CDR1 and CDR2 from the germline V gene are SQVTM and ANQGSEA. There are 14 residues in the CDR3. Trimming pared 3 bases from V and 5 bases from J, leaving 16 bases between.

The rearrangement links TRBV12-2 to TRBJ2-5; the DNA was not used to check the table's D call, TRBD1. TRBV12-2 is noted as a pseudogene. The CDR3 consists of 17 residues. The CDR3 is CASRLPPDRGGQETQYF. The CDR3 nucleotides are TGTGCAAGTCGCTTACCCCCCGACAGGGGGGGCCAAGAGACCCAGTACTTC.

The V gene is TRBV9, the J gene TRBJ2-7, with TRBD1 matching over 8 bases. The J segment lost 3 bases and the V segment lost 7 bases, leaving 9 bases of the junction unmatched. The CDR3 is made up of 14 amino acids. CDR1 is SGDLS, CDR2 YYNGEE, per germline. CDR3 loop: CASSYTGQGYEQYF. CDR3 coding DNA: TGTGCCAGCTCTTACACAGGACAGGGCTACGAGCAGTACTTC.

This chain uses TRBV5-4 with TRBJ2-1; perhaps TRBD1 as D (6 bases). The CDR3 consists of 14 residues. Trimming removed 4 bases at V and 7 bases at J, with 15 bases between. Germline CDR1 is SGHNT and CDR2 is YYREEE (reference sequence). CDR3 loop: CASSPTGSMNEQFF. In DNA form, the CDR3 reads TGTGCCAGCAGCCCGACAGGTTCGATGAATGAGCAGTTCTTC. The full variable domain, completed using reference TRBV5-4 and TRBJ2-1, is ETGVTQSPTHLIKTRGQQVTLRCSSQSGHNTVSWYQQALGQGPQFIFQYYREEENGRGNFPPRFSGLQFPNYSSELNVNALELDDSALYLCASSPTGSMNEQFFGPGTRLTVL.

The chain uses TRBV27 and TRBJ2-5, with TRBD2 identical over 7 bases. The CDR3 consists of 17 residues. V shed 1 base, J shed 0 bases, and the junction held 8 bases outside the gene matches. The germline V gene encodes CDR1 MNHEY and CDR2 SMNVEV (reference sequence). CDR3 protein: CASSLLEGGGYQETQYF. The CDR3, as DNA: TGTGCCAGCAGTTTATTGGAGGGCGGGGGATACCAAGAGACCCAGTACTTC.

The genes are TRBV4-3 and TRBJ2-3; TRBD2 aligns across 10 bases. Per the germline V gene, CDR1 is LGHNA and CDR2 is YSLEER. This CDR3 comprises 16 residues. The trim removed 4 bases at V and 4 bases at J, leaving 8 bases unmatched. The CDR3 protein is CASSLQPTSGADTQYF. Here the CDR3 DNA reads TGCGCCAGCAGCCTTCAGCCCACTAGCGGGGCAGATACGCAGTATTTT.

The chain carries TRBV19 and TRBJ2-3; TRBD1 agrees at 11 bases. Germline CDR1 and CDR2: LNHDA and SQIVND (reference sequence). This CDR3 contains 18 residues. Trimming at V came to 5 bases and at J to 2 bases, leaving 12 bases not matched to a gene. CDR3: CASSPLTGTGGLTDTQYF. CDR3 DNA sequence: TGTGCCAGTAGTCCTCTCACAGGGACAGGGGGACTCACAGATACGCAGTATTTT.

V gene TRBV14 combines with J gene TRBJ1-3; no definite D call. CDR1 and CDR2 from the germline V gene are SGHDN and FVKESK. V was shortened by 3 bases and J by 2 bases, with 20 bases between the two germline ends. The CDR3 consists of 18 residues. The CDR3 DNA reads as TGTGCCAGCAGCCAGCCTGCGGGTCTCGAACGCGCTGGAAACACCATATATTTT. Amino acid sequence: CASSQPAGLERAGNTIYF.

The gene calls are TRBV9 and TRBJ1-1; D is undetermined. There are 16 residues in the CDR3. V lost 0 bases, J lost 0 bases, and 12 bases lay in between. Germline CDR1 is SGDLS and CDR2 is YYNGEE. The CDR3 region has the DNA TGTGCCAGCAGCGTAGGGTCAGAATATATGAACACTGAAGCTTTCTTT. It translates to CASSVGSEYMNTEAFF. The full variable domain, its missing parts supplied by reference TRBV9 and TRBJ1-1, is DSGVTQTPKHLITATGQRVTLRCSPRSGDLSVYWYQQSLDQGLQFLIQYYNGEERAKGNILERFSAQQFPDLHSELNLSSLELGDSALYFCASSVGSEYMNTEAFFGQGTRLTVV.

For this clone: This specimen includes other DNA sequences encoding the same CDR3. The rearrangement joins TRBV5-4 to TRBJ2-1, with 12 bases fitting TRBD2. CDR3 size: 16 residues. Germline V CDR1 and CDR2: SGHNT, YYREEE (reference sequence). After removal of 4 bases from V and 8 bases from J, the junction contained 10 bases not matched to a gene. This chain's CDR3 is CASSRQASGGADEQFF. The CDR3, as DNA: TGTGCCAGCAGCCGGCAGGCTAGCGGGGGGGCGGATGAGCAGTTCTTC.

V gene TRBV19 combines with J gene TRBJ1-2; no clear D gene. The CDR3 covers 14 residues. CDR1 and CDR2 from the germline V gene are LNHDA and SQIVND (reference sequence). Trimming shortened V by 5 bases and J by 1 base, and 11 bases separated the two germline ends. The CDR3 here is CASSPPGLNYGYTF. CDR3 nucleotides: TGTGCCAGTAGTCCTCCCGGTCTTAACTATGGCTACACCTTC.

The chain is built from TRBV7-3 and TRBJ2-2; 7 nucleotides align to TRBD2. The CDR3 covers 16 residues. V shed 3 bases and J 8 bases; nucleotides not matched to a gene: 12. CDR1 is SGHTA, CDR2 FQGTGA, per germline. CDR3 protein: CASSFIRSGKGGELFF. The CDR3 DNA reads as TGTGCCAGCAGCTTTATACGGAGCGGGAAGGGAGGGGAGCTGTTTTTT.

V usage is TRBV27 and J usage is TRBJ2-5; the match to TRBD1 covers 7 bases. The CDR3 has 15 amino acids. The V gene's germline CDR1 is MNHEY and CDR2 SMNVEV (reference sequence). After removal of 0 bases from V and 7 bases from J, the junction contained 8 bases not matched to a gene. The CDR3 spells CASSLSSGTAWTQYF. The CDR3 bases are TGTGCCAGCAGTTTATCGTCTGGGACAGCGTGGACCCAGTACTTC.

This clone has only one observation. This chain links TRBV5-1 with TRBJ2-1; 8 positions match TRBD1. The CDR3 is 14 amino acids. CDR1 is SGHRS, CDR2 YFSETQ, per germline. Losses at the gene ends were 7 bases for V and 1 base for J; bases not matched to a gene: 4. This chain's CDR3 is CASQGAVSYNEQFF. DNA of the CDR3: TGCGCCAGCCAGGGGGCGGTATCCTACAATGAGCAGTTCTTC.

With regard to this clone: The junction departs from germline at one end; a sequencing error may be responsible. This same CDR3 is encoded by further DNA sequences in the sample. The CDR3 here is CASSLGPGAGDPGTGELFF. The CDR3 DNA reads TGCGCCAGCAGCTTAGGGCCTGGAGCGGGGGACCCCGGGACCGGGGAGCTGTTTTTT. The gene calls are TRBV7-3 and TRBJ2-2, with 8 bases lining up with TRBD2. Looked up from germline, CDR1 is SGHTA and CDR2 is FQGTGA. The CDR3 consists of 19 residues.